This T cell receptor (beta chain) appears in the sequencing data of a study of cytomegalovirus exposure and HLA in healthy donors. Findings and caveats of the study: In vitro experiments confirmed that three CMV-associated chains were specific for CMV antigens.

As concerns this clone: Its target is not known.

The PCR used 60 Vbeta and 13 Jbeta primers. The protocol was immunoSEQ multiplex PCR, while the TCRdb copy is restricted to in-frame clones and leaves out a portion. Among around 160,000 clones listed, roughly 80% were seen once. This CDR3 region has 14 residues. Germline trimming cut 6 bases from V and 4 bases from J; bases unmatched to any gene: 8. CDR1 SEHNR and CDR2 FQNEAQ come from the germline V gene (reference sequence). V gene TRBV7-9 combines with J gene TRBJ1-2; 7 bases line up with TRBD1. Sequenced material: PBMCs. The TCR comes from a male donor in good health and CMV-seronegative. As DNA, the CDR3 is TGTGCCAGCAGGCCTACAGGGGTTGGCTATGGCTACACCTTC. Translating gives CASRPTGVGYGYTF.